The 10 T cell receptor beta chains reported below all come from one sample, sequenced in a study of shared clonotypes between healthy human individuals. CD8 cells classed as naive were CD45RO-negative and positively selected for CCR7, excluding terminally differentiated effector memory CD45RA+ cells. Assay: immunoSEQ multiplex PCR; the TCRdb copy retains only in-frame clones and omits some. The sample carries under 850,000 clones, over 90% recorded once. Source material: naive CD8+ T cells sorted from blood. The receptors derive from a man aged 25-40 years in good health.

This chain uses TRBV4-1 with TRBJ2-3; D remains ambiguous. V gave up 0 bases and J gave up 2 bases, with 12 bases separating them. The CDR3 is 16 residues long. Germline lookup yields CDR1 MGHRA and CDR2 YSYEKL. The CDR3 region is CASSQDQAGLTDTQYF. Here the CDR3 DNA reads TGCGCCAGCAGCCAAGATCAGGCAGGCCTCACAGATACGCAGTATTTT.

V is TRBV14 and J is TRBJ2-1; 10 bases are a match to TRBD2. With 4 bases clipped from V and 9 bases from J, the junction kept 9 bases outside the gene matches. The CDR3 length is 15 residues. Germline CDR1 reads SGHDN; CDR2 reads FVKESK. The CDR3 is CASSLLAGVWGEQFF. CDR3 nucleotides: TGTGCCAGCAGCCTCCTAGCGGGAGTGTGGGGTGAGCAGTTCTTC.

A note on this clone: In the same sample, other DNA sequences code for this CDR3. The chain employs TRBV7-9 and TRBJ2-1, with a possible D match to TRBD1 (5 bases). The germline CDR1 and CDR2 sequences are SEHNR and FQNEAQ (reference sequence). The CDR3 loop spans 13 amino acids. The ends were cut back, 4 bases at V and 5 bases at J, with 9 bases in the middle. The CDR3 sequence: CASSSTENNEQFF. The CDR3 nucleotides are TGTGCCAGCAGCTCGACAGAAAACAATGAGCAGTTCTTC.

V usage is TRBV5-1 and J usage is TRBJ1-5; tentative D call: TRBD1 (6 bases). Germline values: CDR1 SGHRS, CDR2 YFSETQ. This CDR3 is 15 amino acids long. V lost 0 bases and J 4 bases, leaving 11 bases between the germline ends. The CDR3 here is CASSLGWGQNQPQHF. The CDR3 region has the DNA TGCGCCAGCAGCTTGGGGTGGGGGCAGAATCAGCCCCAGCATTTT.

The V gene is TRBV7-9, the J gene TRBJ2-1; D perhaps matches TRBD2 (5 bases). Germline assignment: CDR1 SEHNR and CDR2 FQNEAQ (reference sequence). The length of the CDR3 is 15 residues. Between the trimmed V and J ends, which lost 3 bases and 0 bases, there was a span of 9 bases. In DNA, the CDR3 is TGTGCCAGCAGCTTTCTAGCCAGCTCCTACAATGAGCAGTTCTTC. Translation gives CASSFLASSYNEQFF.

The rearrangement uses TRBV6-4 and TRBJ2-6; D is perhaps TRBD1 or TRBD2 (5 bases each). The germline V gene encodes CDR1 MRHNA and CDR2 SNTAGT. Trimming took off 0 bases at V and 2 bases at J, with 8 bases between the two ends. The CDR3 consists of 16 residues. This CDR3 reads CASSDSGETGANVLTF. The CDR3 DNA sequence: TGTGCCAGCAGTGACTCGGGGGAGACTGGGGCCAACGTCCTGACTTTC.

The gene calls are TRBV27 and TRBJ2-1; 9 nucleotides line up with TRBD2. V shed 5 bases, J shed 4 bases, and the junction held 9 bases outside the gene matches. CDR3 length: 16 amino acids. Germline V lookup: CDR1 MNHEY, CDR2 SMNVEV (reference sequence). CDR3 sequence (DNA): TGTGCCAGCAGTGCTATAGCGGGAGCGGGGTACAATGAGCAGTTCTTC. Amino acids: CASSAIAGAGYNEQFF.

The CDR3 DNA reads TGCGCCAGCAGCCAAGTGCGGGGTCGAGAGACCCAGTACTTC. Translating it yields CASSQVRGRETQYF. The chain links TRBV4-3 to TRBJ2-5, with D possibly TRBD2 on 6 matching bases. V lost 1 base to trimming and J lost 4 bases, with 10 bases between them. Germline CDR1 reads LGHNA; CDR2 reads YSLEER. CDR3 length equals 14 residues.

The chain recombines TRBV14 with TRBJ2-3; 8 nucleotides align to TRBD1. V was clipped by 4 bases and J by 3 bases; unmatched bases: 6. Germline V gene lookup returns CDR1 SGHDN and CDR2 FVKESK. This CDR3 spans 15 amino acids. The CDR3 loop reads CASSPDRDWTDTQYF. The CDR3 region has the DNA TGTGCCAGCAGCCCGGACAGGGATTGGACAGATACGCAGTATTTT.

The CDR3 DNA reads as TGTGCCAGCAGCTTATTGGGAATGAACACTGAAGCTTTCTTT. Its protein is CASSLLGMNTEAFF. This chain joins TRBV11-3 and TRBJ1-1, with no clear D. This CDR3 region has 14 residues. The V gene's germline CDR1 is SGHNT and CDR2 YENEEA. Trimming stripped 2 bases from V and 0 bases from J, with 7 bases between.